This TCR beta chain was sequenced in a study of blood T cell repertoires in COVID-19. In the study overall: Acute-phase and convalescent COVID-19 samples originated in the United States, Italy and Spain.

This clone counts as medium-sized. The CDR3 runs 16 residues. Germline CDR1 reads SGDLS; CDR2 reads YYNGEE. V lost 0 bases to trimming and J lost 3 bases, with 12 bases between them. Original methodology: The authors estimated nucleated cell counts from reference gene primer amplification. Sequencing was performed with immunoSEQ multiplex PCR; in TCRdb, only in-frame clones are kept and a portion is missing. V and J calls and clone size come straight from that table; D and trimming were deduced from the DNA. Of about 110,000 clones in the sample, roughly 80% were seen once. The chain combines TRBV9 with TRBJ2-2; the D gene is possibly TRBD2 (6 bases). The receptor was isolated from a human donor in a cohort sampled during active or convalescent COVID-19. What was sequenced was peripheral blood. This CDR3 is CASSVEGGIYTGELFF. DNA of the CDR3: TGTGCCAGCAGCGTAGAAGGAGGGATCTACACCGGGGAGCTGTTTTTT. The full variable domain, rest sourced from reference TRBV9 and TRBJ2-2, is DSGVTQTPKHLITATGQRVTLRCSPRSGDLSVYWYQQSLDQGLQFLIQYYNGEERAKGNILERFSAQQFPDLHSELNLSSLELGDSALYFCASSVEGGIYTGELFFGEGSRLTVL.